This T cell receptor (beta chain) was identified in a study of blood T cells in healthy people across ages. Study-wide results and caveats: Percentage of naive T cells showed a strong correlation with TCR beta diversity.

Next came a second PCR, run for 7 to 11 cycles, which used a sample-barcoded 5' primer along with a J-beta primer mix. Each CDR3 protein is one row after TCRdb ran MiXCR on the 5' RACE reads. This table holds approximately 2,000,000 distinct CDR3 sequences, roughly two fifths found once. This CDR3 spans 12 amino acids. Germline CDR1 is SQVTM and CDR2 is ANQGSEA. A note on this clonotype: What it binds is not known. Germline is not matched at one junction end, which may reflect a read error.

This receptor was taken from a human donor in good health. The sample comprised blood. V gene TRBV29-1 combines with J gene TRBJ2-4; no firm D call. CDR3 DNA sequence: TGCAGCGTTGCCCTGCGTAAAAGCATTCAGTACTTC. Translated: CSVALRKSIQYF.